The sequence of this TCR beta chain was determined in a study of T-cell reconstitution after alpha-beta-depleted transplantation in children. There are many counts of this clonotype. This CDR3 region has 13 residues. With 3 bases removed from V and 13 bases from J, the gap between germline ends came to 15 bases. Germline CDR1 is KGHDR and CDR2 is SFDVKD. The authors prepared the TCRbeta library with unique molecular identifiers. TCRdb analysed the PCR reads with MiXCR anew, one entry per CDR3 protein. The sample shows more than 550,000 distinct CDR3 sequences, roughly 10% of them seen only once. This clonotype was obtained from a human donor who donated a stem cell graft to a child with acute myeloid leukemia. The chain recombines TRBV24-1 with TRBJ2-1; D gene unclear. The specimen comprised PBMCs from the stem cell graft donor, sampled from the stem cell graft. CDR3 bases: TGTGCCACCAGTGATCCGGGCATGTTGGTTCAGTTCTTC. Translated: CATSDPGMLVQFF.